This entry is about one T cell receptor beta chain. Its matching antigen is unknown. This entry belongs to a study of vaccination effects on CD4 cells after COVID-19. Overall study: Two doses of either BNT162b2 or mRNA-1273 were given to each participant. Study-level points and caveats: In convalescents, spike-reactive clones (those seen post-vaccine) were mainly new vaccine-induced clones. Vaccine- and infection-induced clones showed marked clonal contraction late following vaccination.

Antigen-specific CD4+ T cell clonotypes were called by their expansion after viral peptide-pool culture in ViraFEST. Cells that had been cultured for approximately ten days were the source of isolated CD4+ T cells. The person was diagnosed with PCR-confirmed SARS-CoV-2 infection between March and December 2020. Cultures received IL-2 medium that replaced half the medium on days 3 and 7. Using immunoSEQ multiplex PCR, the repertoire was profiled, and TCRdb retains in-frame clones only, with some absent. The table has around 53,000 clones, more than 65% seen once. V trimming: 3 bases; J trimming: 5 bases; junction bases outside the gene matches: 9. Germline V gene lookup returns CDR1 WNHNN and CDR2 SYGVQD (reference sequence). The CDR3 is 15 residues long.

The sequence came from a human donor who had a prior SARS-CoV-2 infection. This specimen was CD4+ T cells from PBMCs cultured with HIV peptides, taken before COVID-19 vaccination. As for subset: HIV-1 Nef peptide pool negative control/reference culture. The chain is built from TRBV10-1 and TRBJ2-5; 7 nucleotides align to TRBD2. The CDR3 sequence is CASSDDAGVEETQYF. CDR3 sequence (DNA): TGCGCCAGCAGTGATGATGCGGGAGTAGAGGAGACCCAGTACTTC.